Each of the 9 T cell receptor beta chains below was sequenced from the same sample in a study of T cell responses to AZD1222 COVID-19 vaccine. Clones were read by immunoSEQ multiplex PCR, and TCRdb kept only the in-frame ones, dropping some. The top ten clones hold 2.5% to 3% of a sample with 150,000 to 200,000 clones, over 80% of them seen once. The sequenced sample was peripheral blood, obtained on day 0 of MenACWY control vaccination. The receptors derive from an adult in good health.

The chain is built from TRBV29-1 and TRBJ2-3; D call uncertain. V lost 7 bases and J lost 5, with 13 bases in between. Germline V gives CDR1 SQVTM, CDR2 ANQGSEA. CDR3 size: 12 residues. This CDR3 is CSDRHGGDTQYF. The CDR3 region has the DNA TGCAGCGACAGACACGGTGGAGATACGCAGTATTTT.

The CDR3: CASSQIIQEKLFF. CDR3 nucleotide sequence: TGCGCCAGCAGCCAAATCATACAAGAAAAACTGTTTTTT. V is TRBV4-1 and J is TRBJ1-4; D remains ambiguous. CDR1 and CDR2 (germline): MGHRA, YSYEKL. This CDR3 contains 13 residues. V shed 2 bases and J shed 8 bases, with 9 bases lying between them.

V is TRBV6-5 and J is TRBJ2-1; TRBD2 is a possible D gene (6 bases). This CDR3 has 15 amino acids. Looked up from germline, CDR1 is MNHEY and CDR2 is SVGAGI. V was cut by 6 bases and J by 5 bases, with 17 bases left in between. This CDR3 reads CASSPGGARNNEQFF. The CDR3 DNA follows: TGTGCCAGCAGCCCCGGAGGGGCCCGGAACAATGAGCAGTTCTTC.

CDR3 sequence reads: CASTGSGDSYEQYF. The CDR3 DNA sequence: TGTGCCAGCACCGGTTCCGGGGACTCCTACGAGCAGTACTTC. The V gene is TRBV5-5, the J gene TRBJ2-7, with D maybe TRBD2 (5 bases). The CDR3 is made up of 14 amino acids. Germline-derived CDR1 and CDR2 are SGHKS and YYEKEE (reference sequence). Trimming removed 6 bases from V and 0 bases from J, with 13 bases in between.

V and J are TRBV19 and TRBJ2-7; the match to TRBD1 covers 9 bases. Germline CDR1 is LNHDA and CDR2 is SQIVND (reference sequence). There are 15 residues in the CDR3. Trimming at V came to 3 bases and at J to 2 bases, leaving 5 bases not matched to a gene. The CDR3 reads CASSISRQGAYEQYF. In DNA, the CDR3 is TGTGCCAGTAGTATTTCCCGACAGGGGGCCTACGAGCAGTACTTC.

The CDR3 DNA is TGTGCCAGCAGCCTGTTGGGGGCGTCGGAGCAGTACTTC. Amino acids: CASSLLGASEQYF. This chain joins TRBV5-5 and TRBJ2-7; perhaps TRBD1 as D (6 bases). This CDR3 has 13 residues. Trimming cost V 4 bases and J 7 bases, with 15 bases left between them. Germline V CDR1 and CDR2: SGHKS, YYEKEE (reference sequence).

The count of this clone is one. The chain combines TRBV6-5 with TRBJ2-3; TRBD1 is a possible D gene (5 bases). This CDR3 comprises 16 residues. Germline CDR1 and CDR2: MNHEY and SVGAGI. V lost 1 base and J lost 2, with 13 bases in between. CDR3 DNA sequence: TGTGCCAGCAGTTACTTAGGGGTGTCTAACACAGATACGCAGTATTTT. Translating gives CASSYLGVSNTDTQYF.

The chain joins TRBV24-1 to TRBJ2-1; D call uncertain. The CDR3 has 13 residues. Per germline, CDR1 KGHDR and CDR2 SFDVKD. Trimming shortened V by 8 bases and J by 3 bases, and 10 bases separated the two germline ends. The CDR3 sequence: CATKDRGYNEQFF. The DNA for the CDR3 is TGTGCCACCAAAGATAGAGGCTACAATGAGCAGTTCTTC.

In DNA form, the CDR3 reads TGTGCCAGCAGCCAAGACAGGCGACACGAGCAGTACTTC. Protein sequence: CASSQDRRHEQYF. V and J are TRBV5-4 and TRBJ2-7; possible D gene TRBD1, 6 bases. V shed 4 bases and J shed 5 bases, with 13 bases lying between them. The germline CDR1 and CDR2 sequences are SGHNT and YYREEE (reference sequence). The CDR3 extends over 13 amino acids. Full variable domain (remainder filled in from reference TRBV5-4 and TRBJ2-7): ETGVTQSPTHLIKTRGQQVTLRCSSQSGHNTVSWYQQALGQGPQFIFQYYREEENGRGNFPPRFSGLQFPNYSSELNVNALELDDSALYLCASSQDRRHEQYFGPGTRLTVT.